The 21 T cell receptor beta chains reported below all come from one sample, sequenced in a study of blood T cell repertoires in COVID-19. Repertoires were generated with immunoSEQ multiplex PCR, while TCRdb's copy carries only in-frame clones and drops some. The table lists a few hundred thousand clones, around 82% of them singletons. The sample consisted of PBMCs or T cells enriched from blood (not recorded which). The source is a man aged 50 or older who had recovered from COVID-19.

The chain couples TRBV5-1 to TRBJ1-2, with no clear D. The CDR3 has 13 residues. V lost 5 bases and J 2 bases, leaving 10 bases between the germline ends. Germline lookup yields CDR1 SGHRS and CDR2 YFSETQ. Here the CDR3 reads CASRTGSNYGYTF. CDR3 bases: TGCGCCAGCAGGACGGGTTCCAACTATGGCTACACCTTC.

The chain has TRBV19 and TRBJ1-2, with D perhaps TRBD1 (5 bases). Trimming cost V 3 bases and J 4 bases, with 9 bases left between them. CDR3 length equals 13 residues. The germline V gene encodes CDR1 LNHDA and CDR2 SQIVND (reference sequence). The CDR3 sequence is CASSMEGSYGYTF. For the CDR3, the DNA is TGTGCCAGTAGTATGGAGGGGAGCTATGGCTACACCTTC.

The rearrangement joins TRBV6-1 to TRBJ1-6, with a tentative D call TRBD1 (6 bases). The germline gives CDR1 MNHNS, CDR2 SASEGT. The germline V and J ends were trimmed by 0 bases and 10 bases, with 13 bases remaining between them. This CDR3 has 15 amino acids. The CDR3 sequence: CASSEAQGVGSPLHF. The CDR3 DNA sequence: TGTGCCAGCAGTGAAGCACAGGGCGTTGGATCACCCCTCCACTTT.

The chain's CDR3 is CASSQEQGASYTF. The CDR3 bases are TGCGCCAGCAGCCAAGAACAGGGGGCTAGCTACACCTTC. This chain joins TRBV4-3 and TRBJ1-2, with 9 bases fitting TRBD1. CDR1 is LGHNA and CDR2 is YSLEER in the germline V gene. V was pared by 0 bases and J by 9 bases, with 2 bases of the junction left unmatched. This CDR3 is built from 13 residues.

This clone appeared a single time. The V call is TRBV11-2, the J call TRBJ1-1, with 9 positions matching TRBD1. This CDR3 has 15 amino acids. Looked up from germline, CDR1 is SGHAT and CDR2 is FQNNGV. V lost 1 base, J lost 7 bases, and 7 bases stayed unmatched. CDR3 protein: CASSLGPQGAGEAFF. The CDR3 region has the DNA TGTGCCAGCAGCTTAGGGCCACAGGGGGCGGGTGAAGCTTTCTTT.

The chain recombines TRBV5-1 with TRBJ2-7, with 8 bases identical to TRBD1. Germline V lookup: CDR1 SGHRS, CDR2 YFSETQ. The CDR3 totals 12 residues. Trimming took 4 bases from V and 5 from J; bases not matched to a gene: 2. This chain's CDR3 is CASSPDRDEQYF. In nucleotides, the CDR3 is TGCGCCAGCAGCCCGGACAGGGACGAGCAGTACTTC.

The V and J genes are TRBV28 and TRBJ2-7; 7 bases map to TRBD1. Germline V lookup: CDR1 MDHEN, CDR2 SYDVKM. The CDR3 sequence is 13 residues long. V shed 10 bases, J shed 0 bases, and the junction held 6 bases outside the gene matches. CDR3 protein: CAIRGDSSYEQYF. CDR3 nucleotide sequence: TGTGCCATCAGAGGGGACAGCTCCTACGAGCAGTACTTC.

The chain couples TRBV19 to TRBJ2-7; 8 bases are a match to TRBD2. V was pared by 3 bases and J by 6 bases, with 13 bases of the junction left unmatched. This CDR3 is built from 16 residues. Per germline, CDR1 LNHDA and CDR2 SQIVND (reference sequence). The CDR3 DNA sequence: TGTGCCAGTAGTATTTCTCTCCGAAGCGGGGGTATCGAGCAGTACTTC. Translating it yields CASSISLRSGGIEQYF.

The chain has TRBV5-5 and TRBJ2-1, with 8 bases lining up with TRBD2. The length of the CDR3 is 13 residues. V shed 3 bases and J 12 bases; nucleotides not matched to a gene: 8. CDR1 is SGHKS and CDR2 is YYEKEE in the germline V gene (reference sequence). CDR3: CASSSIDGRGQFF. The DNA for the CDR3 is TGTGCCAGCAGCTCGATAGACGGGAGGGGGCAGTTCTTC.

This chain uses TRBV7-9 with TRBJ1-2; weak D call: TRBD1 (5 bases). Germline lookup yields CDR1 SEHNR and CDR2 FQNEAQ (reference sequence). Trimming took 1 base from V and 6 from J, leaving 6 bases between them. The length of the CDR3 is 12 residues. CDR3 loop: CASSLGGDGYTF. CDR3 sequence (DNA): TGTGCCAGCAGCTTAGGGGGGGATGGCTACACCTTC.

This clone was detected only once. The V gene is TRBV2, the J gene TRBJ1-1; possibly TRBD1 for D (6 bases). This CDR3 has 14 residues. V was cut by 6 bases and J by 0 bases, with 11 bases left in between. The V gene's germline CDR1 is SNHLY and CDR2 FYNNEI. This CDR3 is CASRDRDMNTEAFF. CDR3 nucleotide sequence: TGTGCCAGCAGGGACAGAGATATGAACACTGAAGCTTTCTTT.

V is TRBV6-2 or TRBV6-3 and J is TRBJ2-5, with TRBD2 as a possible D gene (7 bases). CDR1 is MNHEY and CDR2 is SVGEGT in the germline V gene. The length of the CDR3 is 16 residues. Trimming removed 2 bases from V and 5 bases from J, with 18 bases in between. For the CDR3, the DNA is TGTGCCAGCAGTTACGGGACTACGAGTCAGGGGGAGACCCAGTACTTC. Residues: CASSYGTTSQGETQYF.

This clone was seen repeatedly, ten times or more. This chain uses TRBV2 with TRBJ1-3, with D unclear. Germline CDR1 SNHLY, CDR2 FYNNEI. This CDR3 region has 17 residues. V shed 1 base and J shed 0 bases, with 13 bases lying between them. The CDR3 sequence: CASSEVPGPVSGNTIYF. The CDR3 DNA reads TGTGCCAGCAGTGAAGTACCAGGCCCAGTCTCTGGAAACACCATATATTTT.

The chain carries TRBV29-1 and TRBJ1-5; no clear D gene. The CDR3 has 15 residues. In germline, CDR1 is SQVTM, CDR2 ANQGSEA. V shed 6 bases and J shed 2 bases, with 17 bases lying between them. DNA of the CDR3: TGCAGCGTAGCGGACGGCCTTTTGGGCAATCAGCCCCAGCATTTT. This translates into CSVADGLLGNQPQHF.

This clone came up once. This sequence joins TRBV29-1 and TRBJ2-7; TRBD1 might be the D (6 bases). The CDR3 is 12 residues long. Per germline, CDR1 SQVTM and CDR2 ANQGSEA. The V end lost 2 bases, the J end lost 2 bases, and 7 bases lay between the germline ends. The CDR3 DNA reads TGCAGCGTTGAAACAGGGCCCTACGAGCAGTACTTC. This encodes CSVETGPYEQYF.

This clone was detected only once. The genes are TRBV29-1 and TRBJ2-3; D is possibly TRBD2 (5 bases). The CDR3 has 14 amino acids. Germline CDR1 and CDR2: SQVTM and ANQGSEA. V lost 0 bases to trimming and J lost 6 bases, with 13 bases between them. Written as DNA, the CDR3 is TGCAGCGTTGAAGACGGTCGGGGTTCGGATACGCAGTATTTT. Translating it yields CSVEDGRGSDTQYF.

This chain connects TRBV5-8 to TRBJ2-2; D remains unclear. The CDR3 length is 13 residues. V was trimmed by 0 bases and J by 9 bases, leaving 9 bases between them. The germline CDR1 and CDR2 sequences are SGHTS and YDEGEE. CDR3 DNA: TGTGCCAGCAGCTTGGCGGTAGCCCGGGAGCTGTTTTTT. Protein: CASSLAVARELFF.

The V call is TRBV6-5, the J call TRBJ1-2; 7 positions match TRBD1. The CDR3 is made up of 15 amino acids. V gave up 9 bases and J gave up 5 bases; unmatched junction bases: 15. Germline-derived CDR1 and CDR2 are MNHEY and SVGAGI. CDR3 DNA: TGTGCCAGTGACGGGACAGCAAGGGGTAGATATGGCTACACCTTC. This encodes CASDGTARGRYGYTF.

The chain joins TRBV11-1 to TRBJ1-1; D may be TRBD1 (5 bases). V lost 5 bases to trimming and J lost 2 bases, with 12 bases between them. The CDR3 is 14 amino acids. The V gene's germline CDR1 is SGHAT and CDR2 FQDESV (reference sequence). The CDR3 here is CASSQGRANTEAFF. CDR3 coding DNA: TGTGCCAGCAGCCAGGGTAGGGCTAACACTGAAGCTTTCTTT.

This chain uses TRBV18 with TRBJ2-5, with 8 bases matching TRBD2. This CDR3 contains 13 residues. The V and J ends lost 2 bases and 4 bases, in that order; junction bases with no gene match: 0. Germline CDR1 reads KGHSH; CDR2 reads LQKENI. In nucleotides, the CDR3 is TGTGCCAGCTCACCAGGACTAGCAGAGACCCAGTACTTC. Amino acids: CASSPGLAETQYF.

The rearrangement links TRBV5-1 to TRBJ2-1; D may be TRBD2 (6 bases). The CDR3 consists of 14 residues. V was clipped by 6 bases and J by 3 bases, with 13 bases between them. Germline V gives CDR1 SGHRS, CDR2 YFSETQ. CDR3 nucleotides: TGCGCCAGCATGACGGGGGAACTCTACAATGAGCAGTTCTTC. This gives the protein CASMTGELYNEQFF.